The clone carrying this T cell receptor (beta chain) was seen a few times. The sample is drawn from a study of blood T cell repertoires in COVID-19. Turning to the study itself: Samples came from the United States, Italy and Spain, spanning acute and convalescent COVID-19. Sample material is recorded as cDNA or gDNA derived from T cells, B-cell-depleted T cells, or PBMCs.

V was pared by 11 bases and J by 4 bases, with 20 bases between. This CDR3 is built from 14 residues. The germline gives CDR1 MNHNY, CDR2 SVGAGI (reference sequence). In the authors' methods: The assay estimated nucleated cells by amplifying reference gene primers. The data were produced by immunoSEQ multiplex PCR, yet TCRdb's version contains in-frame clones alone and is incomplete. D and trimming were read from the DNA, whereas the V and J calls and clone size are those reported in that table. The profile shows 100,000 or so clones, approximately 84% of them singletons. The clonotype was recovered from an older woman with acute or convalescent COVID-19. What was sequenced was peripheral blood. This chain connects TRBV6-6 to TRBJ1-1; perhaps TRBD1 as D (5 bases). The CDR3 DNA reads TGTGCCCCCGGGCCTAGGGGTGGGCTCACTGAAGCTTTCTTT. Its translation: CAPGPRGGLTEAFF.